This passage covers 28 T cell receptor beta chains from one sample sequenced in a study of cytomegalovirus exposure and HLA in healthy donors. It was with 60 Vbeta and 13 Jbeta primers that the PCR ran. Sequencing used immunoSEQ multiplex PCR; TCRdb keeps in-frame clones, though not all of them. The sample has about 160,000 clones, 60% to 80% seen once. Material for sequencing was PBMCs. The receptors were gathered from a man aged 55 to 70 in good health and CMV-seronegative.

The chain couples TRBV5-1 to TRBJ2-3, with D possibly being TRBD1 (6 bases). Trimming stripped 4 bases from V and 4 bases from J, with 16 bases between. Germline loops: CDR1 SGHRS, CDR2 YFSETQ. The CDR3 is made up of 15 amino acids. CDR3 sequence: CASSGRTVGADTQYF. The CDR3, as DNA: TGCGCCAGCAGCGGCCGGACAGTAGGGGCAGATACGCAGTATTTT.

The V gene is TRBV27, the J gene TRBJ2-7; 8 bases agree with TRBD1. Trimming cost V 0 bases and J 6 bases; bases outside gene matches: 4. Germline values: CDR1 MNHEY, CDR2 SMNVEV (reference sequence). This CDR3 has 14 amino acids. The CDR3 is CASSLSGTGGEQYF. CDR3 bases: TGTGCCAGCAGTTTATCGGGGACAGGTGGCGAGCAGTACTTC.

The rearrangement links TRBV4-3 to TRBJ2-1, with D possibly matching TRBD2 (5 bases). The CDR3 consists of 13 residues. With 1 base removed from V and 7 bases from J, the gap between germline ends came to 8 bases. The germline V gene encodes CDR1 LGHNA and CDR2 YSLEER. CDR3 nucleotides: TGCGCCAGCAGCCAAGGACGGGATAATGAGCAGTTCTTC. This gives the protein CASSQGRDNEQFF.

The CDR3 is CASSLARGETQYF. CDR3 nucleotides: TGCGCCAGCAGCTTGGCCCGGGGAGAGACCCAGTACTTC. The chain carries TRBV5-1 and TRBJ2-5, with D perhaps TRBD2 (5 bases). The V and J ends lost 0 bases and 4 bases respectively, with 7 bases between them. This CDR3 has 13 residues. CDR1 and CDR2 from the germline V gene are SGHRS and YFSETQ. Using reference TRBV5-1 and TRBJ2-5 for the parts outside the CDR3, the full variable domain is KAGVTQTPRYLIKTRGQQVTLSCSPISGHRSVSWYQQTPGQGLQFLFEYFSETQRNKGNFPGRFSGRQFSNSRSEMNVSTLELGDSALYLCASSLARGETQYFGPGTRLLVL.

This clone occurred a few times. This chain uses TRBV2 with TRBJ1-6, with a weak D call TRBD1 (5 bases). The CDR3 spans 16 residues. In germline, CDR1 is SNHLY, CDR2 FYNNEI. Trimming cost V 6 bases and J 5 bases, with 17 bases left between them. The CDR3 nucleotides are TGTGCCAGCAGACCCACCCGGGGGGGGAATAATTCACCCCTCCACTTT. Its protein product is CASRPTRGGNNSPLHF.

The chain joins TRBV12-5 to TRBJ1-1, with D uncertain. The CDR3 spans 13 residues. Germline V gene data show CDR1 as LGHNT and CDR2 as FRNRAP. Trimming cost V 6 bases and J 3 bases, with 11 bases left between them. CDR3 sequence: CASGYIGDTEAFF. CDR3 nucleotides: TGTGCTAGTGGCTATATCGGGGACACTGAAGCTTTCTTT.

This clone was observed a handful of times. The gene calls are TRBV20-1 and TRBJ1-1; possible D gene TRBD1, 6 bases. V was trimmed by 7 bases and J by 10 bases, leaving 7 bases between them. The CDR3 runs 8 residues. Germline CDR1 and CDR2: DFQATT and SNEGSKA (reference sequence). CDR3 bases: TGCAGTGGGGGGCGAGCTTTCTTT. As protein: CSGGRAFF.

This chain connects TRBV27 to TRBJ1-6; 7 bases fit TRBD1. The V gene's germline CDR1 is MNHEY and CDR2 SMNVEV (reference sequence). CDR3 length equals 16 residues. V was clipped by 1 base and J by 6 bases; unmatched bases: 6. CDR3 region: CASSLFPGQTNSPLHF. CDR3 coding DNA: TGTGCCAGCAGTTTATTTCCGGGACAGACTAATTCACCCCTCCACTTT.

The chain carries TRBV18 and TRBJ1-1; no clear D gene. Looked up from germline, CDR1 is KGHSH and CDR2 is LQKENI. The CDR3 covers 13 residues. V was pared by 3 bases and J by 1 base, with 6 bases between. The CDR3 DNA follows: TGTGCCAGCTCACCGAGCGAGAACACTGAAGCTTTCTTT. Protein product: CASSPSENTEAFF. The variable domain in full, with the rest retrieved from reference TRBV18 and TRBJ1-1, is NAGVMQNPRHLVRRRGQEARLRCSPMKGHSHVYWYRQLPEEGLKFMVYLQKENIIDESGMPKERFSAEFPKEGPSILRIQQVVRGDSAAYFCASSPSENTEAFFGQGTRLTVV.

The rearrangement uses TRBV7-7 and TRBJ1-3; D call uncertain. This CDR3 is 18 amino acids long. Looked up from germline, CDR1 is SSHAT and CDR2 is FNYEAQ (reference sequence). Trimming cost V 4 bases and J 3 bases, with 22 bases left between them. CDR3 coding DNA: TGTGCCAGCAGCTCGCGAAATCCCAGCCTAGTCGGTGGAAACACCATATATTTT. Protein product: CASSSRNPSLVGGNTIYF.

V is TRBV5-1 and J is TRBJ1-4, with D possibly matching TRBD1 (6 bases). V was shortened by 0 bases and J by 2 bases, with 8 bases between the two germline ends. The CDR3 covers 15 residues. Per the germline V gene, CDR1 is SGHRS and CDR2 is YFSETQ. In DNA, the CDR3 is TGCGCCAGCAGCTTGGGGGGGCGGACTAATGAAAAACTGTTTTTT. Its protein is CASSLGGRTNEKLFF.

CDR3 DNA: TGTGCCAGCAGCCTCCAGACTAGCGGGAGGGGCGAGCAGTACTTC. This codes for CASSLQTSGRGEQYF. The chain uses TRBV7-8 and TRBJ2-7, with TRBD2 identical over 14 bases. From germline, CDR1 is SGHVS and CDR2 FQNEAQ. The CDR3 has 15 amino acids. The V segment lost 5 bases and the J segment 6 bases; nucleotides outside the gene matches: 6.

V gene TRBV29-1 combines with J gene TRBJ1-1, with 11 bases that match TRBD1. The V gene end was trimmed by 6 bases and the J gene end by 3 bases; junction bases not matched to a gene: 3. In germline, CDR1 is SQVTM, CDR2 ANQGSEA. CDR3 length equals 13 residues. Here the CDR3 reads CSVGTGGDTEAFF. The CDR3, as DNA: TGCAGCGTAGGGACAGGGGGAGACACTGAAGCTTTCTTT.

The chain couples TRBV7-2 to TRBJ2-1; unclear D gene. This CDR3 spans 15 amino acids. Trimming removed 4 bases at V and 4 bases at J, with 14 bases between. Germline V CDR1 and CDR2: SGHTA, FQGNSA. The CDR3 coding sequence is TGTGCCAGCAGCTCGAGAGCCCTCTCTTACAATGAGCAGTTCTTC. Translated: CASSSRALSYNEQFF.

The genes are TRBV28 and TRBJ1-2, with 7 nucleotides matching TRBD1. The CDR3 sequence is 17 residues long. The V and J ends lost 3 bases and 0 bases, in that order; junction bases with no gene match: 10. Germline V CDR1 and CDR2: MDHEN, SYDVKM. DNA for the CDR3: TGTGCCAGCAGTTTTAGTAGGGGGCCGGCCACTAACTATGGCTACACCTTC. Protein: CASSFSRGPATNYGYTF.

In this sample, this clone turned up once. The J gene is TRBJ1-5, the V gene TRBV21-1; the D call TRBD1 from the table was never checked on the DNA. TRBV21-1 is annotated as a pseudogene. The CDR3 covers 17 residues. CDR3 loop: CASSKAKGDPFNQPQHF. CDR3 nucleotide sequence: TGTGCCAGCAGCAAAGCGAAGGGGGACCCTTTTAATCAGCCCCAGCATTTT.

Notes on this clone: The same CDR3 is also encoded by other DNA sequences in this sample. The chain is built from TRBV5-4 and TRBJ2-7; 11 nucleotides line up with TRBD1. Per the germline V gene, CDR1 is SGHNT and CDR2 is YYREEE (reference sequence). There are 16 residues in the CDR3. Trimming at V came to 3 bases and at J to 4 bases, leaving 9 bases not matched to a gene. The CDR3 protein is CASSSGTGTGGYEQYF. The CDR3 coding sequence is TGTGCCAGCAGCTCCGGAACCGGGACAGGGGGTTACGAGCAGTACTTC.

This sequence joins TRBV7-3 and TRBJ2-2; maybe TRBD2 (5 bases). The CDR3 runs 15 residues. The V gene lost 2 bases and the J gene lost 2 bases, with 9 bases spanning the gap. Germline loops: CDR1 SGHTA, CDR2 FQGTGA. The CDR3 spells CASSLGLANTGELFF. The CDR3 nucleotides are TGTGCCAGCAGCTTAGGTCTAGCTAACACCGGGGAGCTGTTTTTT.

The J gene is TRBJ2-7, the V gene TRBV5-5; 10 nucleotides agree with TRBD1. Trimming at V came to 5 bases and at J to 6 bases, leaving 11 bases not matched to a gene. Germline V gene data show CDR1 as SGHKS and CDR2 as YYEKEE (reference sequence). This CDR3 is 15 amino acids long. The CDR3 protein is CASSSGTGVLGEQYF. CDR3 nucleotide sequence: TGTGCCAGCAGTTCCGGGACAGGGGTTTTGGGCGAGCAGTACTTC.

The chain employs TRBV19 and TRBJ2-1; D might be TRBD1 (5 bases). This CDR3 has 13 amino acids. V lost 5 bases and J 6 bases, leaving 11 bases between the germline ends. The germline V gene has CDR1 LNHDA and CDR2 SQIVND (reference sequence). DNA for the CDR3: TGTGCCAGTAGTCAGCAGGGCGGCAATGAGCAGTTCTTC. Protein sequence: CASSQQGGNEQFF.

This sequence joins TRBV28 and TRBJ2-7, with D hard to call. This CDR3 is 12 amino acids long. V was cut by 6 bases and J by 2 bases, with 8 bases left in between. Per germline, CDR1 MDHEN and CDR2 SYDVKM. CDR3 bases: TGTGCCAGCAGGACACTGCCCTACGAGCAGTACTTC. This codes for CASRTLPYEQYF.

A single count supports this clone. This chain links TRBV15 with TRBJ2-3, with unresolved D. The V and J ends lost 8 bases and 2 bases respectively, with 8 bases between them. The CDR3 is 12 residues long. Germline CDR1 and CDR2: LNHNV and YYDKDF (reference sequence). The CDR3 nucleotides read TGTGCCACCTCTACCCTCACAGATACGCAGTATTTT. Translation: CATSTLTDTQYF.

In this sample, this clone turned up a few times. This chain joins TRBV10-1 and TRBJ2-1, with 14 nucleotides matching TRBD2. The CDR3 extends over 16 amino acids. Germline values: CDR1 WNHNN, CDR2 SYGVQD (reference sequence). V dropped 1 base and J dropped 8; count of bases not matched to a gene: 4. CDR3 nucleotides: TGCGCCAGCAGTGAGTGGGGACTAGCGGGAGCCCATGAGCAGTTCTTC. Translation: CASSEWGLAGAHEQFF.

The chain uses TRBV15 and TRBJ1-2; D remains unclear. CDR3 length: 12 residues. Trimming took 4 bases from V and 11 from J, leaving 14 bases between them. Germline V lookup: CDR1 LNHNV, CDR2 YYDKDF (reference sequence). For the CDR3, the DNA is TGTGCCACCAGCACAGATCAGACTCGTTACACCTTC. Residues: CATSTDQTRYTF.

V is TRBV7-9 and J is TRBJ2-5; 7 nucleotides line up with TRBD1. This CDR3 contains 14 residues. V gave up 5 bases and J gave up 5 bases; unmatched junction bases: 8. Germline V lookup: CDR1 SEHNR, CDR2 FQNEAQ (reference sequence). CDR3 sequence (DNA): TGTGCCAGCAGCCGACAGGGCTCAGGGGAGACCCAGTACTTC. It translates to CASSRQGSGETQYF.

The chain links TRBV19 to TRBJ2-7, with 8 bases identical to TRBD1. V shed 2 bases and J 1 base; nucleotides not matched to a gene: 4. Germline values: CDR1 LNHDA, CDR2 SQIVND (reference sequence). This CDR3 spans 15 amino acids. The CDR3 DNA reads TGTGCCAGTAGTATAAGCAGGGGGCCGTCCTACGAGCAGTACTTC. It encodes CASSISRGPSYEQYF.

The V call is TRBV30, the J call TRBJ1-6; 8 bases line up with TRBD1. The CDR3 runs to 17 residues. Germline CDR1 GTSNPN, CDR2 SVGIG (reference sequence). J lost 7 bases, V lost 1 base, and 12 bases had no gene match. The CDR3 bases are TGTGCCTGGAGTGCCCGGACAGGGTCTCTGTTGAATTCACCCCTCCACTTT. This gives the protein CAWSARTGSLLNSPLHF.

The CDR3 sequence is CAWSVRGDIDGYTF. CDR3 nucleotides: TGTGCCTGGAGTGTACGGGGGGACATCGATGGCTACACCTTC. The chain has TRBV30 and TRBJ1-2, with D tentatively TRBD1 (6 bases). CDR3 length equals 14 residues. Germline V CDR1 and CDR2: GTSNPN, SVGIG (reference sequence). Between the trimmed V and J ends, which lost 0 bases and 6 bases, there was a span of 14 bases.